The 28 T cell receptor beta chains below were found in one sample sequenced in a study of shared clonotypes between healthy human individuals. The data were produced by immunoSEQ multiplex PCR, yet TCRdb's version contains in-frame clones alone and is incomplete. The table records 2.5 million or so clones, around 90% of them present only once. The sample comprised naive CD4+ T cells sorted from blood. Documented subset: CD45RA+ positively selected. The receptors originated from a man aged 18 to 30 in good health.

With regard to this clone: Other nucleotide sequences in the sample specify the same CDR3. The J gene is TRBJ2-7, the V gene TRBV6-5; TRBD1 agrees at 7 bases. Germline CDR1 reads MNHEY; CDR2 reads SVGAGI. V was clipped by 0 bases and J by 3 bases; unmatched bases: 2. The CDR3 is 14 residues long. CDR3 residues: CASSYSRDSYEQYF. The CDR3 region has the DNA TGTGCCAGCAGTTACTCACGGGACAGCTACGAGCAGTACTTC.

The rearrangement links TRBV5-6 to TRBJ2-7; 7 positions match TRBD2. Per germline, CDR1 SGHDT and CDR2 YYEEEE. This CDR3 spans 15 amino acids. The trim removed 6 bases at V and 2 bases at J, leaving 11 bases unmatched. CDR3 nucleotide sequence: TGTGCCAGCAACCCCCGACTAGCAGGTACCTACGAGCAGTACTTC. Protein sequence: CASNPRLAGTYEQYF.

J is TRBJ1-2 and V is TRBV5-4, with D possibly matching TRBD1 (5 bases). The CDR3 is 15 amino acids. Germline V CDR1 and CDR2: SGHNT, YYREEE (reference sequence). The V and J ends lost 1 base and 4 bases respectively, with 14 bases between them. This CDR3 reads CASSLKADSVYGYTF. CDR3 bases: TGTGCCAGCAGCTTGAAAGCCGACAGCGTCTATGGCTACACCTTC.

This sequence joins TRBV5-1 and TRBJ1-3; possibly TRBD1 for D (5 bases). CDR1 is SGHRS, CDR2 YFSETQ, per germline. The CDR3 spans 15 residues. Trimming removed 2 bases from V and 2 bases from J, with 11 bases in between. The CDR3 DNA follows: TGCGCCAGCAGCTTAGGAGGGGCGGCTGGAAACACCATATATTTT. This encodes CASSLGGAAGNTIYF. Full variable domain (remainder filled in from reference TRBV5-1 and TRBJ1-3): KAGVTQTPRYLIKTRGQQVTLSCSPISGHRSVSWYQQTPGQGLQFLFEYFSETQRNKGNFPGRFSGRQFSNSRSEMNVSTLELGDSALYLCASSLGGAAGNTIYFGEGSWLTVV.

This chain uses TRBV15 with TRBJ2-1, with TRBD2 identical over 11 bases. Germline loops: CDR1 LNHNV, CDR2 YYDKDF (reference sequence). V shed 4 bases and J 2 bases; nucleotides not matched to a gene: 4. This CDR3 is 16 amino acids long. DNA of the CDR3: TGTGCCACCAGCAAACCGGGACTAGCGGCCTACAATGAGCAGTTCTTC. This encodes CATSKPGLAAYNEQFF.

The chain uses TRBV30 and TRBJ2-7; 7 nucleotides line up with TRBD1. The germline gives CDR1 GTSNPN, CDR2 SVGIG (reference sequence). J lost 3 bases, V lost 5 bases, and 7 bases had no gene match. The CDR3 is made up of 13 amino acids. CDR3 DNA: TGTGCCTGGGAACAGGGGTTAAGCTACGAGCAGTACTTC. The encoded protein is CAWEQGLSYEQYF.

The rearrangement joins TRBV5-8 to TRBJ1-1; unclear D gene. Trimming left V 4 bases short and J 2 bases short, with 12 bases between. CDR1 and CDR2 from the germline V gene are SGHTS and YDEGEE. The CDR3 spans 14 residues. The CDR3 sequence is CASSRLWGNTEAFF. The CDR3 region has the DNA TGTGCCAGCAGCCGATTGTGGGGTAACACTGAAGCTTTCTTT.

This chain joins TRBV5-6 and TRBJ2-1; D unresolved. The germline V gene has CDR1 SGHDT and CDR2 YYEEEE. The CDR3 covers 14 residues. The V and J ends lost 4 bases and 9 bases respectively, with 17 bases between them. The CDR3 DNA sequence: TGTGCCAGCAGCCTACGCGACGGTTGGTTTGAGCAGTTCTTC. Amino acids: CASSLRDGWFEQFF. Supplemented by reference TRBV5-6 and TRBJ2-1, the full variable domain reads DAGVTQSPTHLIKTRGQQVTLRCSPKSGHDTVSWYQQALGQGPQFIFQYYEEEERQRGNFPDRFSGHQFPNYSSELNVNALLLGDSALYLCASSLRDGWFEQFFGPGTRLTVL.

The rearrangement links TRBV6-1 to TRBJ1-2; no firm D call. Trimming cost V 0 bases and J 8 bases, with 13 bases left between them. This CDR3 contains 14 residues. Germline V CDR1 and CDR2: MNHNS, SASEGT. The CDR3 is CASSEARTKDGYTF. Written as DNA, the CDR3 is TGTGCCAGCAGTGAAGCGCGAACAAAGGACGGCTACACCTTC.

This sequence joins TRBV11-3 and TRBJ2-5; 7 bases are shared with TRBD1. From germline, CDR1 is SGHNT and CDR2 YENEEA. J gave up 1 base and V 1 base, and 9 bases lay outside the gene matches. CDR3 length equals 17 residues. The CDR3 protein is CASSLGSRGPPQETQYF. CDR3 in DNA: TGTGCCAGCAGCTTAGGATCTAGGGGGCCCCCCCAAGAGACCCAGTACTTC. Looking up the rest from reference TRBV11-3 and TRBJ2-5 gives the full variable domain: EAGVVQSPRYKIIEKKQPVAFWCNPISGHNTLYWYLQNLGQGPELLIRYENEEAVDDSQLPKDRFSAERLKGVDSTLKIQPAELGDSAVYLCASSLGSRGPPQETQYFGPGTRLLVL.

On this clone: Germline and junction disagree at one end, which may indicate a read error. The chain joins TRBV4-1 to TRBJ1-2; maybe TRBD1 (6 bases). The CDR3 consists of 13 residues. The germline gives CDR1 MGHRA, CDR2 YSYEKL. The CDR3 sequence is CASSQVLRGGIVF. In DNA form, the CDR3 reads TGCGCCAGCAGCCAAGTGTTACGAGGGGGGATCGTCTTC.

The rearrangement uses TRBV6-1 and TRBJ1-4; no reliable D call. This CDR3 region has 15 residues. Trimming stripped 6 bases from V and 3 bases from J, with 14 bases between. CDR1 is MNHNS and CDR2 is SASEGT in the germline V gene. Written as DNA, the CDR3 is TGTGCCAGCAGGGTCCCTTTGGAAGCTAATGAAAAACTGTTTTTT. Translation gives CASRVPLEANEKLFF.

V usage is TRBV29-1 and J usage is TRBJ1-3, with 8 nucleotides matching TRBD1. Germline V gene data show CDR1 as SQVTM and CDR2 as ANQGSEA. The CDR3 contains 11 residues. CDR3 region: CSGQGGNTIYF. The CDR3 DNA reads TGCAGTGGACAGGGAGGGAACACCATATATTTT.

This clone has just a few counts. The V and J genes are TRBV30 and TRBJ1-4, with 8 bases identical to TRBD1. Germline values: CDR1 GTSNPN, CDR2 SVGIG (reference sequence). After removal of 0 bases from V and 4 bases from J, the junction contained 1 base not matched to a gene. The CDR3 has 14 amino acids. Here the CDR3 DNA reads TGTGCCTGGAGTGTTGACAGGGGTAATGAAAAACTGTTTTTT. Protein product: CAWSVDRGNEKLFF.

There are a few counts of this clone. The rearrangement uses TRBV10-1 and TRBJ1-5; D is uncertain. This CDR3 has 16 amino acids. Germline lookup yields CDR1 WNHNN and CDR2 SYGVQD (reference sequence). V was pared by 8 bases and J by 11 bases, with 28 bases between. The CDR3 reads CASRVTPSLRGCTQHF. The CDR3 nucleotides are TGCGCCAGCCGGGTGACCCCTTCCCTCCGCGGGTGTACCCAGCATTTT.

The CDR3 loop is CASSVASLAWETQYF. The CDR3 DNA reads TGTGCCAGCAGCGTAGCCAGCCTAGCCTGGGAGACCCAGTACTTC. This chain joins TRBV9 and TRBJ2-5; the D gene is possibly TRBD2 (5 bases). Per germline, CDR1 SGDLS and CDR2 YYNGEE. Trimming cost V 0 bases and J 5 bases, with 14 bases left between them. This CDR3 spans 15 amino acids.

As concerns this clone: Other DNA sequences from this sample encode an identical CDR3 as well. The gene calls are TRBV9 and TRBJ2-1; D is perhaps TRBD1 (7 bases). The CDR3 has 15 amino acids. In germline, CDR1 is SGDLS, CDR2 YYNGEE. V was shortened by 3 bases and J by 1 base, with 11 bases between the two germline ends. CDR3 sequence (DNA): TGTGCCAGCAGCGCCCAGGGGGGTTCCTACAATGAGCAGTTCTTC. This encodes CASSAQGGSYNEQFF.

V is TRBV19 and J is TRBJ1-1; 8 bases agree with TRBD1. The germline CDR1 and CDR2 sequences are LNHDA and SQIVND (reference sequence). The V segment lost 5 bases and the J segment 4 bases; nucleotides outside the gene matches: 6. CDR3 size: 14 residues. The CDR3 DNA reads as TGTGCCAGTAGTTACAGGGGGGACGGCACTGAAGCTTTCTTT. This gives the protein CASSYRGDGTEAFF. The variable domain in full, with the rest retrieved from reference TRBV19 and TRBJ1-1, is DGGITQSPKYLFRKEGQNVTLSCEQNLNHDAMYWYRQDPGQGLRLIYYSQIVNDFQKGDIAEGYSVSREKKESFPLTVTSAQKNPTAFYLCASSYRGDGTEAFFGQGTRLTVV.

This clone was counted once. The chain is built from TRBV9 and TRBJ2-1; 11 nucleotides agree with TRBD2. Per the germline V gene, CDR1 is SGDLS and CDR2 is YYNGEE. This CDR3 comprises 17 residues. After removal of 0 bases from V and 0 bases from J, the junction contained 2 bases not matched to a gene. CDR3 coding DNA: TGTGCCAGCAGCGTAGCTACTAGCGGGAGCTCCTACAATGAGCAGTTCTTC. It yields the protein CASSVATSGSSYNEQFF.

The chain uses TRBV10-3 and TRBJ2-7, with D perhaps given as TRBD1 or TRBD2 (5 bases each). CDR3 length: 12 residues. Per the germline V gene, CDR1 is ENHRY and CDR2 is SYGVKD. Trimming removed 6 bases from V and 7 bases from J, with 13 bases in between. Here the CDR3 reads CAISRDPREQYF. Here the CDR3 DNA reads TGTGCCATCAGCCGGGACCCCAGGGAGCAGTACTTC.

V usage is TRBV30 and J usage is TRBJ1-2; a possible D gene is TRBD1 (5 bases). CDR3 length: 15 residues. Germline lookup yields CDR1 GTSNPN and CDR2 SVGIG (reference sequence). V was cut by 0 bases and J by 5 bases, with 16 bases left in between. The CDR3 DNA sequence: TGTGCCTGGAGTGTACGGAACCACGGGGGATATGGCTACACCTTC. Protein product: CAWSVRNHGGYGYTF.

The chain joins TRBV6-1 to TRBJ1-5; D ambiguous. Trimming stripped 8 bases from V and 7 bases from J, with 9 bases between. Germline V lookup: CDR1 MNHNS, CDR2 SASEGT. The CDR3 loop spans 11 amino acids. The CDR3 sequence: CASSHGQPQHF. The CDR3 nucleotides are TGTGCCAGCTCTCACGGACAGCCCCAGCATTTT.

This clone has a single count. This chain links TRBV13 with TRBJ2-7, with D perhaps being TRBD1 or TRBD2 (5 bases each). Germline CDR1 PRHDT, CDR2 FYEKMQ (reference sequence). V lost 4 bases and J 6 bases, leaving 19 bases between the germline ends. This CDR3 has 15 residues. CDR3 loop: CASSSYRDDPLEQYF. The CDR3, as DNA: TGTGCCAGCAGCTCCTACCGGGACGACCCCCTCGAGCAGTACTTC. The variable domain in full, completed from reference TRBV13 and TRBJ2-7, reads AAGVIQSPRHLIKEKRETATLKCYPIPRHDTVYWYQQGPGQDPQFLISFYEKMQSDKGSIPDRFSAQQFSDYHSELNMSSLELGDSALYFCASSSYRDDPLEQYFGPGTRLTVT.

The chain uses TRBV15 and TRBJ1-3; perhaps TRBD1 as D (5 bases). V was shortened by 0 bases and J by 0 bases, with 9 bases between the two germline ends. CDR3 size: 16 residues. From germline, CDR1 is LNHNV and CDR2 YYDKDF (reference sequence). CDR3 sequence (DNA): TGTGCCACCAGCAGAGAGGCGGGGCCCTCTGGAAACACCATATATTTT. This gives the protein CATSREAGPSGNTIYF.

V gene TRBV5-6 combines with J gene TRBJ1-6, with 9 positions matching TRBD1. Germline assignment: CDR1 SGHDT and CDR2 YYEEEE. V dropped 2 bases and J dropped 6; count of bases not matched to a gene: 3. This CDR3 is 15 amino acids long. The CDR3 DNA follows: TGTGCCAGCAGCTTAAGGACAGGGGCTAATTCACCCCTCCACTTT. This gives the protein CASSLRTGANSPLHF.

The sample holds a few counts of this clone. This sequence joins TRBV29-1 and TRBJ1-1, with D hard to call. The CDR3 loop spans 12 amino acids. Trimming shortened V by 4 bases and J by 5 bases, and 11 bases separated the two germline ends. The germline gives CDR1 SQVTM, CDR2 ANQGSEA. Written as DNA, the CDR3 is TGCAGCGTTGTACACCCCGTGACTGAAGCTTTCTTT. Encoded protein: CSVVHPVTEAFF.

The CDR3 DNA sequence: TGTGCCAGCAGGCGGACAGGGACCACTGAAGCTTTCTTT. It is translated as CASRRTGTTEAFF. The V call is TRBV2, the J call TRBJ1-1; TRBD1 aligns across 8 bases. The junction had 4 bases not matched to a gene; V was cut back by 6 bases and J by 4 bases. The CDR3 covers 13 residues. Germline values: CDR1 SNHLY, CDR2 FYNNEI.

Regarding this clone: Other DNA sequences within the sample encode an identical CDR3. The CDR3 is CASSYTASSGNTIYF. CDR3 DNA sequence: TGTGCCAGCAGTTACACAGCCAGCTCTGGAAACACCATATATTTT. V usage is TRBV6-5 and J usage is TRBJ1-3; unclear D gene. V was pared by 2 bases and J by 0 bases, with 8 bases between. The CDR3 has 15 amino acids. CDR1 and CDR2 from the germline V gene are MNHEY and SVGAGI.